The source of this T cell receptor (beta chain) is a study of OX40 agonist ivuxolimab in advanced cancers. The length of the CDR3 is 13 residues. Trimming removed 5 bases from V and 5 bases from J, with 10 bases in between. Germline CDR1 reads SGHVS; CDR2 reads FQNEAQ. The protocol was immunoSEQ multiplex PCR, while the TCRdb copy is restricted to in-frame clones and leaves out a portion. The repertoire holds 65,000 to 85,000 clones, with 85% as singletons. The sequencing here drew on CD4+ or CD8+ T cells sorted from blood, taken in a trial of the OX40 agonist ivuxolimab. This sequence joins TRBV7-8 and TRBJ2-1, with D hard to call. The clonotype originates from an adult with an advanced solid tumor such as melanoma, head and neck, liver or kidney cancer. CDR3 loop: CASSPNSHNEQFF. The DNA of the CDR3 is TGTGCCAGCAGCCCCAACAGCCACAATGAGCAGTTCTTC. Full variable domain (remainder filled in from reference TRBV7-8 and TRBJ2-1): GAGVSQSPRYKVAKRGQDVALRCDPISGHVSLFWYQQALGQGPEFLTYFQNEAQLDKSGLPSDRFFAERPEGSVSTLKIQRTQQEDSAVYLCASSPNSHNEQFFGPGTRLTVL.